A single sample gave rise to the 16 T cell receptor beta chains below, sequenced in a study of blood T cells in healthy people across ages. A second roughly 7 to 12 cycle PCR used barcoded and J-beta primers. TCRdb recomputed calls from the 5' RACE reads with MiXCR, one row per CDR3 protein. The sample carries nearly 1 million distinct CDR3 sequences, roughly 51% recorded once. The specimen sequenced was blood. These receptor sequences come from an older woman in good health.

This clonotype was detected once. The V call is TRBV6-5, the J call TRBJ2-1; 7 nucleotides line up with TRBD2. V was pared by 0 bases and J by 4 bases, with 15 bases of the junction left unmatched. Per the germline V gene, CDR1 is MNHEY and CDR2 is SVGAGI. This CDR3 is built from 19 residues. The CDR3, as DNA: TGTGCCAGCAGTTACTCCCATAGGGCGGGAGCGGGGCCTTACAATGAGCAGTTCTTC. It encodes CASSYSHRAGAGPYNEQFF.

The rearrangement uses TRBV3-1 and TRBJ2-7; 8 bases are a match to TRBD1. With 4 bases clipped from V and 5 bases from J, the junction kept 13 bases outside the gene matches. The CDR3 covers 16 residues. In germline, CDR1 is LGHDT, CDR2 YNNKEL (reference sequence). CDR3 sequence: CASSPNFAGTGHEQYF. In DNA form, the CDR3 reads TGTGCCAGCAGCCCCAATTTTGCCGGGACAGGCCACGAGCAGTACTTC.

This clonotype was seen just once. The CDR3 DNA follows: TGTGCCACCAGCAGATCCTCGGGCTCCTACAATGAGCAGTTCTTC. As protein: CATSRSSGSYNEQFF. J is TRBJ2-1 and V is TRBV15; D is unclear. This CDR3 comprises 15 residues. CDR1 and CDR2 (germline): LNHNV, YYDKDF (reference sequence). The V and J ends lost 2 bases and 0 bases respectively, with 8 bases between them. Supplemented by reference TRBV15 and TRBJ2-1, the full variable domain reads DAMVIQNPRYQVTQFGKPVTLSCSQTLNHNVMYWYQQKSSQAPKLLFHYYDKDFNNEADTPDNFQSRRPNTSFCFLDIRSPGLGDTAMYLCATSRSSGSYNEQFFGPGTRLTVL.

Turning to this clonotype: One end of the junction varies from germline; a read error may be responsible. The chain has TRBV7-9 and TRBJ1-6, with no clear D. Germline V gene data show CDR1 as SEHNR and CDR2 as FQNEAQ (reference sequence). The CDR3 loop spans 16 amino acids. CDR3 sequence (DNA): TGTGCCAGCAGCTTCGAGGTGAACTCCTATAAGTCACCCCTCCACTTT. It translates to CASSFEVNSYKSPLHF. The whole variable domain, filled in from reference TRBV7-9 and TRBJ1-6, reads DTGVSQNPRHKITKRGQNVTFRCDPISEHNRLYWYRQTLGQGPEFLTYFQNEAQLEKSRLLSDRFSAERPKGSFSTLEIQRTEQGDSAMYLCASSFEVNSYKSPLHFGNGTRLTVT.

This clonotype was picked up a small number of times. The rearrangement joins TRBV6-1 to TRBJ2-7; 8 nucleotides match TRBD1. The ends lost 6 bases at V and 3 bases at J; junction bases unmatched: 19. The CDR3 spans 18 residues. Germline lookup yields CDR1 MNHNS and CDR2 SASEGT. CDR3 loop: CASSLTPPDRVRGYEQYF. The CDR3 region has the DNA TGTGCCAGCAGCCTTACCCCGCCGGACAGGGTTAGGGGCTACGAGCAGTACTTC.

The chain combines TRBV24-1 with TRBJ2-1, with 11 bases identical to TRBD2. V gave up 3 bases and J gave up 7 bases; unmatched junction bases: 7. Germline V CDR1 and CDR2: KGHDR, SFDVKD. The CDR3 is 16 amino acids. The CDR3 bases are TGTGCCACCAGTGATGTAGCGGGAGGGTCCGAGAATGAGCAGTTCTTC. It is translated as CATSDVAGGSENEQFF.

This clonotype was found a few times. The chain is built from TRBV7-2 and TRBJ2-3; D gene uncertain. Trimming cost V 4 bases and J 4 bases, with 9 bases left between them. The CDR3 length is 13 residues. The germline V gene encodes CDR1 SGHTA and CDR2 FQGNSA. CDR3 region: CASSSYSSDTQYF. Written as DNA, the CDR3 is TGTGCCAGCAGCTCCTATAGCTCAGATACGCAGTATTTT. Drawing the rest from reference TRBV7-2 and TRBJ2-3, the complete variable domain is GAGVSQSPSNKVTEKGKDVELRCDPISGHTALYWYRQSLGQGLEFLIYFQGNSAPDKSGLPSDRFSAERTGGSVSTLTIQRTQQEDSAVYLCASSSYSSDTQYFGPGTRLTVL.

The rearrangement uses TRBV7-2 and TRBJ2-3; possible D gene TRBD1, 8 bases. Germline V gene lookup returns CDR1 SGHTA and CDR2 FQGNSA. The V end was cut by 5 bases, the J end by 6 bases, with 24 bases between. CDR3 length: 17 residues. The CDR3 here is CASSPYLAAQGADTQYF. In DNA form, the CDR3 reads TGTGCCAGCAGCCCCTATCTAGCGGCCCAGGGGGCCGATACGCAGTATTTT. The full variable domain, rest sourced from reference TRBV7-2 and TRBJ2-3, is GAGVSQSPSNKVTEKGKDVELRCDPISGHTALYWYRQSLGQGLEFLIYFQGNSAPDKSGLPSDRFSAERTGGSVSTLTIQRTQQEDSAVYLCASSPYLAAQGADTQYFGPGTRLTVL.

The rearrangement links TRBV7-8 to TRBJ1-2, with 10 bases that match TRBD1. The CDR3 extends over 15 amino acids. Germline CDR1 reads SGHVS; CDR2 reads FQNEAQ. J was trimmed by 13 bases and V by 1 base; bases with no gene match: 12. The CDR3 protein is CASSLGGQGMGDCTF. The CDR3 region has the DNA TGTGCCAGCAGCTTAGGGGGACAGGGGATGGGTGACTGCACCTTC.

As to this clonotype: The junction differs from germline at one of its ends, possibly a read error. This chain links TRBV9 with TRBJ2-1; 9 bases align to TRBD2. Germline lookup yields CDR1 SGDLS and CDR2 YYNGEE. The CDR3 is 16 residues long. DNA of the CDR3: TGTGCCAGCAGCGCGAGTAGCGGGAGTCTCTACAGTGAGCAGTTCTTC. Its translation is CASSASSGSLYSEQFF.

The J gene is TRBJ2-5, the V gene TRBV6-6; D is tentatively TRBD1 or TRBD2 (5 bases each). The CDR3 length is 15 residues. The germline V and J ends were trimmed by 4 bases and 11 bases, with 23 bases remaining between them. Germline V CDR1 and CDR2: MNHNY, SVGAGI (reference sequence). CDR3 sequence reads: CASSSGTAVGNEQYF. As DNA, the CDR3 is TGTGCCAGCAGTTCCGGGACCGCCGTGGGTAATGAGCAGTACTTC.

The chain couples TRBV20-1 to TRBJ2-7, with 9 nucleotides matching TRBD2. Germline V lookup: CDR1 DFQATT, CDR2 SNEGSKA (reference sequence). The CDR3 consists of 16 residues. V lost 3 bases to trimming and J lost 6 bases; unmatched junction nucleotides: 15. CDR3 nucleotide sequence: TGCAGTGCTAGTGTCACCCATAGCGGGAGTGGGGGCGAGCAGTACTTC. It translates to CSASVTHSGSGGEQYF.

This chain connects TRBV4-1 to TRBJ2-7; 9 bases are a match to TRBD1. Germline V gene sequence: CDR1 MGHRA, CDR2 YSYEKL. The J segment lost 4 bases and the V segment lost 1 base, leaving 5 bases of the junction unmatched. The CDR3 is 15 residues long. The CDR3 DNA sequence: TGCGCCAGCAGCCAAGCGTTACAGGGGGCTTACGAGCAGTACTTC. Its protein is CASSQALQGAYEQYF.

The chain uses TRBV10-3 and TRBJ2-7; D uncertain. The germline CDR1 and CDR2 sequences are ENHRY and SYGVKD. The CDR3 runs 14 residues. With 0 bases removed from V and 1 base from J, the gap between germline ends came to 7 bases. The CDR3 DNA follows: TGTGCCATCAGTGAGTCTGGCAGATCCTACGAGCAGTACTTC. Protein sequence: CAISESGRSYEQYF.

This clonotype was recorded a few times. The CDR3 region is CATSRDPQQERMFF. The CDR3 bases are TGTGCCACCAGCAGAGACCCCCAACAGGAAAGGATGTTCTTC. The rearrangement joins TRBV15 to TRBJ2-1, with D possibly being TRBD1 (5 bases). The CDR3 spans 14 residues. The V end lost 0 bases, the J end lost 15 bases, and 18 bases lay between the germline ends. Germline values: CDR1 LNHNV, CDR2 YYDKDF (reference sequence).

This clonotype was found a few times. The chain is built from TRBV5-1 and TRBJ2-1, with TRBD2 matching 10 bases. The CDR3 runs 17 residues. V was clipped by 4 bases and J by 7 bases; unmatched bases: 14. Germline loops: CDR1 SGHRS, CDR2 YFSETQ. The CDR3 here is CASSPGVAGGLGNEQFF. CDR3 nucleotide sequence: TGCGCCAGCAGCCCCGGGGTAGCGGGAGGACTCGGGAATGAGCAGTTCTTC.